Listed below are T cell receptor beta chains from one sample, sequenced in a study of T cells in Graves' hyperthyroidism and ophthalmopathy. TCRdb fed the multiplex PCR reads into MiXCR, producing one record per CDR3 protein. The data hold 560,000 or so distinct CDR3 sequences, with roughly 46% observed a single time. Sequenced input: peripheral blood or thyroid tissue (not recorded which). All receptors come from a woman aged 18-30 years with Graves' hyperthyroidism. The CDR3 runs from the conserved cysteine through the conserved F or W. Fields, in order: CDR3 protein, CDR3 DNA, J gene, clone size, V gene, D gene. The D gene is left open where the match is weak. Clone size is shown for a subset of rows, as once, few, many or a class of expanded clone.

CASSITDGELFF TGTGCCAGTAGTATAACGGACGGGGAGCTGTTTTTT TRBJ2-2 many TRBV19 -
CASSAGTSYGYTF TGTGCCAGCAGCGCCGGGACTAGCTATGGCTACACCTTC TRBJ1-2 many TRBV7-2 -
CATSDPSRADQPQHF TGTGCCACCAGTGACCCGTCCCGGGCGGATCAGCCCCAGCATTTT TRBJ1-5 - TRBV24-1 -
CASSPAPGPQHF TGTGCCAGCAGCCCCGCGCCAGGGCCCCAGCATTTT TRBJ1-5 - TRBV2 -
CASSIPGIQPQHF TGTGCCAGTAGTATACCCGGGATACAGCCCCAGCATTTT TRBJ1-5 few TRBV19 -
CASSYTTSGNTIYF TGTGCCAGCAGTTACACGACCTCTGGAAACACCATATATTTT TRBJ1-3 - TRBV6-2/TRBV6-3 -
CASRDRVGDQPQYF TGCGCCAGCAGGGACAGGGTTGGGGATCAGCCCCAGTACTTC TRBJ2-5 - TRBV10-2 TRBD1
CASSYSRRGETQYF TGTGCCAGCAGTTACTCGAGAAGGGGCGAGACCCAGTACTTC TRBJ2-5 many TRBV6-5 -
CASSPWTRAFF TGTGCCAGCAGCCCATGGACCCGAGCTTTCTTT TRBJ1-1 - TRBV14 -
CASRPGQNYQPQHF TGTGCCAGCCGACCGGGACAGAATTATCAGCCCCAGCATTTT TRBJ1-5 few TRBV6-6 TRBD1
CASSITGGSEQYF TGTGCCAGCAGTATAACAGGGGGAAGCGAGCAGTACTTC TRBJ2-7 - TRBV2 TRBD1
CASSLARQGETQYF TGTGCCAGCAGCTTAGCTCGACAGGGAGAGACCCAGTACTTC TRBJ2-5 many TRBV7-6 TRBD1
CASSLGDQGITEAFF TGTGCCAGCAGCTTAGGCGATCAAGGGATCACTGAAGCTTTCTTT TRBJ1-1 few TRBV13 -